Below, 6 T cell receptor beta chains from the same sample are listed, as sequenced in a study of T cell repertoires in cytomegalovirus infection. TCRdb re-called the reads through MiXCR, storing one row per CDR3 protein. The sample includes hundreds of thousands of distinct CDR3 sequences, about 9.2% of them seen just once. Sequencing was performed on PBMCs. These receptors all stem from a human donor in good health (CMV status not recorded). Some clones in this sample may be carry-over from other donors' samples.

This clonotype has ten or more counts. The chain carries TRBV3-1 and TRBJ2-1; 8 bases align to TRBD1. Trimming took 3 bases from V and 9 from J; bases not matched to a gene: 13. CDR1 LGHDT and CDR2 YNNKEL come from the germline V gene (reference sequence). The CDR3 loop spans 16 amino acids. The CDR3 DNA reads TGTGCCAGCAGCCAGTATACAGGGGGGATAGGAGGTGAGCAGTTCTTC. Protein sequence: CASSQYTGGIGGEQFF.

This clonotype was counted at least ten times. The chain has TRBV7-2 and TRBJ2-5, with TRBD2 identical over 13 bases. J lost 4 bases, V lost 1 base, and 0 bases had no gene match. CDR3 size: 15 residues. The V gene's germline CDR1 is SGHTA and CDR2 FQGNSA. The CDR3 reads CASSLGLAGGETQYF. Written as DNA, the CDR3 is TGTGCCAGCAGCTTAGGACTAGCGGGGGGAGAGACCCAGTACTTC.

This clonotype appeared many times. The chain links TRBV28 to TRBJ2-2; D not resolved. V was cut by 7 bases and J by 4 bases, with 13 bases left in between. CDR1 is MDHEN and CDR2 is SYDVKM in the germline V gene. The CDR3 length is 14 residues. The CDR3 coding sequence is TGTGCCAGCACCAGGAACGGTGCCACCGGGGAGCTGTTTTTT. Translated: CASTRNGATGELFF. Full variable domain (outside the CDR3, taken from reference TRBV28 and TRBJ2-2): DVKVTQSSRYLVKRTGEKVFLECVQDMDHENMFWYRQDPGLGLRLIYFSYDVKMKEKGDIPEGYSVSREKKERFSLILESASTNQTSMYLCASTRNGATGELFFGEGSRLTVL.

The rearrangement links TRBV6-1 to TRBJ1-1, with D possibly being TRBD1 (6 bases). In germline, CDR1 is MNHNS, CDR2 SASEGT. This CDR3 comprises 14 residues. Trimming took off 5 bases at V and 3 bases at J, with 13 bases between the two ends. The CDR3 DNA is TGTGCCAGCAGTTACGATGGGGGCTACACTGAAGCTTTCTTT. This sequence encodes CASSYDGGYTEAFF.

This clonotype was seen many times. The chain has TRBV20-1 and TRBJ1-2; D gene uncertain. The CDR3 is made up of 15 amino acids. The germline V and J ends were trimmed by 0 bases and 8 bases, with 19 bases remaining between them. Germline CDR1 reads DFQATT; CDR2 reads SNEGSKA (reference sequence). CDR3 coding DNA: TGCAGTGCTAGAGATGATGGAAAAGGGTTTGTGGGCTACACCTTC. Protein product: CSARDDGKGFVGYTF.

In its sample, this clonotype was seen many times. V gene TRBV6-2 or TRBV6-3 combines with J gene TRBJ2-7; 11 nucleotides line up with TRBD2. This CDR3 is built from 16 residues. CDR1 and CDR2 (germline): MNHEY, SVGEGT. V trimming: 0 bases; J trimming: 4 bases; junction bases outside the gene matches: 5. The CDR3 here is CASSYSRLAGSYEQYV. The CDR3 DNA sequence: TGTGCCAGCAGTTACTCGAGACTAGCGGGGTCTTACGAGCAGTACGTC.